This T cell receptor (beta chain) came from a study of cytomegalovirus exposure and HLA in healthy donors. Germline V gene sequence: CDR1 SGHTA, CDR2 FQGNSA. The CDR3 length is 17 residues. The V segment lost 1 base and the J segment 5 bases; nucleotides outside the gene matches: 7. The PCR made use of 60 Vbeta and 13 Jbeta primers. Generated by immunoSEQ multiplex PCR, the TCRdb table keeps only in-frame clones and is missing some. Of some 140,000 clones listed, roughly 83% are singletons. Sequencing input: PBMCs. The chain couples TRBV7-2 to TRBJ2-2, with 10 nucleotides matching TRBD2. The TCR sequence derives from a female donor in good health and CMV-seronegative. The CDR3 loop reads CASSLVSGGAGTGELFF. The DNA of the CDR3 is TGTGCCAGCAGCTTAGTCAGCGGGGGGGCCGGGACCGGGGAGCTGTTTTTT. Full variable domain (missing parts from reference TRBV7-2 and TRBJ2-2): GAGVSQSPSNKVTEKGKDVELRCDPISGHTALYWYRQSLGQGLEFLIYFQGNSAPDKSGLPSDRFSAERTGGSVSTLTIQRTQQEDSAVYLCASSLVSGGAGTGELFFGEGSRLTVL.